One and the same sample provided the 18 T cell receptor beta chains below, sequenced in a study of CD8 T cells in Susac syndrome. cDNA came from approximately 0.5 to 1 ug RNA primed by random hexamers. TCRdb called the immunoSEQ multiplex PCR reads again in MiXCR, with one record for every CDR3 protein. The sample consists of 200,000 to 300,000 distinct CDR3 sequences, roughly 93% of them appearing once. Material: CD4+ T cells from PBMCs. These receptors were obtained from a human donor with multiple sclerosis.

This rearrangement joins TRBV18 to TRBJ2-7, with 7 bases aligning to TRBD2. This CDR3 contains 15 residues. The junction had 10 bases not matched to a gene; V was cut back by 2 bases and J by 6 bases. Germline V gene sequence: CDR1 KGHSH, CDR2 LQKENI. CDR3 DNA: TGTGCCAGCTCACCATTAGGGAGGGGAGGAGGCGAGCAGTACTTC. Amino acids: CASSPLGRGGGEQYF.

The chain recombines TRBV18 with TRBJ2-3; TRBD2 agrees at 10 bases. V was clipped by 5 bases and J by 2 bases; unmatched bases: 7. CDR3 length: 16 residues. Germline CDR1 and CDR2: KGHSH and LQKENI. The CDR3 DNA reads TGTGCCAGCTCAGGACTAGCGGCCTATCTCACAGATACGCAGTATTTT. The encoded protein is CASSGLAAYLTDTQYF.

The chain recombines TRBV6-1 with TRBJ2-6, with a weak D call TRBD1 (5 bases). CDR1 and CDR2 (germline): MNHNS, SASEGT. This CDR3 is 15 amino acids long. The V gene lost 5 bases and the J gene lost 0 bases, with 8 bases spanning the gap. CDR3 sequence: CASSSRDSGANVLTF. The CDR3 DNA sequence: TGTGCCAGCAGTAGCAGGGACTCTGGGGCCAACGTCCTGACTTTC.

The V gene is TRBV18, the J gene TRBJ2-7, with D maybe TRBD2 (5 bases). V gave up 3 bases and J gave up 0 bases, with 9 bases separating them. Germline values: CDR1 KGHSH, CDR2 LQKENI. There are 14 residues in the CDR3. CDR3: CASSPWESSYEQYF. For the CDR3, the DNA is TGTGCCAGCTCACCGTGGGAGAGCTCCTACGAGCAGTACTTC.

This clonotype occurred once. This chain uses TRBV2 with TRBJ2-5, with D possibly TRBD2 on 5 matching bases. Deletions cut 6 bases from V and 0 bases from J, with 14 bases between. Germline values: CDR1 SNHLY, CDR2 FYNNEI. There are 15 residues in the CDR3. The CDR3 DNA sequence: TGTGCCAGCAGGGGCGGCCTAGCCCACCAAGAGACCCAGTACTTC. This encodes CASRGGLAHQETQYF.

The chain is built from TRBV2 and TRBJ2-3; D may be TRBD1 (5 bases). V shed 5 bases and J shed 0 bases, with 12 bases lying between them. Per the germline V gene, CDR1 is SNHLY and CDR2 is FYNNEI. The CDR3 totals 15 residues. The CDR3 DNA is TGTGCCAGCAGTCTACAGGATCTCAGCACAGATACGCAGTATTTT. This gives the protein CASSLQDLSTDTQYF.

The J gene is TRBJ1-1, the V gene TRBV2; D is ambiguous. Germline V lookup: CDR1 SNHLY, CDR2 FYNNEI. The CDR3 is 15 amino acids. Trimming left V 8 bases short and J 0 bases short, with 16 bases between. The chain's CDR3 is CASFVNPTLNTEAFF. DNA of the CDR3: TGTGCCAGCTTTGTTAATCCCACTTTGAACACTGAAGCTTTCTTT.

The chain uses TRBV29-1 and TRBJ1-1; D gene unclear. Germline loops: CDR1 SQVTM, CDR2 ANQGSEA. V was cut by 3 bases and J by 0 bases, with 5 bases left in between. The CDR3 spans 12 residues. The CDR3 region has the DNA TGCAGCGTTGACTTGATGAACACTGAAGCTTTCTTT. Amino acids: CSVDLMNTEAFF.

The CDR3 DNA follows: TGTGCCAGCAGCTCAACTAGCGGGAGGGCCGGGAATACGCAGTATTTT. Amino acids: CASSSTSGRAGNTQYF. V is TRBV5-4 and J is TRBJ2-3, with 13 bases lining up with TRBD2. The CDR3 runs 16 residues. V trimming: 3 bases; J trimming: 7 bases; junction bases outside the gene matches: 8. Germline V gives CDR1 SGHNT, CDR2 YYREEE (reference sequence).

The chain combines TRBV29-1 with TRBJ2-3; 10 nucleotides agree with TRBD1. The germline V gene encodes CDR1 SQVTM and CDR2 ANQGSEA. This CDR3 contains 14 residues. J was trimmed by 8 bases and V by 6 bases; bases with no gene match: 11. The CDR3 region has the DNA TGCAGCGTCGACAGAAGACAGGGGGCTGGTACGCAGTATTTT. Protein sequence: CSVDRRQGAGTQYF.

The rearrangement links TRBV7-5 to TRBJ1-1; the table's D call of TRBD1 was not tested on the DNA. TRBV7-5 has pseudogene status. The length of the CDR3 is 14 residues. This chain's CDR3 is CKRRAVPLNTEAFF. In DNA, the CDR3 is TGTAAGCGCCGGGCCGTACCTTTGAACACTGAAGCTTTCTTT.

This chain uses TRBV4-1 with TRBJ2-7; D gene uncertain. The V gene lost 0 bases and the J gene lost 12 bases, with 15 bases spanning the gap. Germline lookup yields CDR1 MGHRA and CDR2 YSYEKL. There are 13 residues in the CDR3. The CDR3 nucleotides are TGCGCCAGCAGCCAAGATACCAAACGCGATAGGTACTTC. Amino acids: CASSQDTKRDRYF.

The chain employs TRBV6-2 or TRBV6-3 and TRBJ1-1; D is undetermined. Germline V lookup: CDR1 MNHEY, CDR2 SVGEGT. Trimming took off 6 bases at V and 9 bases at J, with 11 bases between the two ends. This CDR3 spans 11 amino acids. The CDR3 sequence: CASRELTQAFF. CDR3 nucleotide sequence: TGTGCCAGCAGGGAATTGACCCAAGCTTTCTTT.

This rearrangement joins TRBV3-1 to TRBJ1-1; D possibly corresponds to TRBD1 (6 bases). V lost 3 bases to trimming and J lost 11 bases, with 16 bases between them. The CDR3 is made up of 13 amino acids. CDR1 is LGHDT and CDR2 is YNNKEL in the germline V gene (reference sequence). The CDR3 sequence is CASSQLQGNGAFF. The CDR3 nucleotides read TGTGCCAGCAGCCAGCTACAGGGTAATGGCGCTTTCTTT.

The chain couples TRBV5-1 to TRBJ1-2; D is perhaps TRBD1 (5 bases). Trimming took 1 base from V and 8 from J, leaving 15 bases between them. Germline V gene lookup returns CDR1 SGHRS and CDR2 YFSETQ. The CDR3 length is 14 residues. CDR3 in amino acids: CASSLFLSGPGYTF. In DNA, the CDR3 is TGCGCCAGCAGCTTGTTTTTGTCGGGACCCGGCTACACCTTC.

The chain recombines TRBV28 with TRBJ1-5, with 8 bases aligning to TRBD1. The CDR3 is made up of 14 amino acids. CDR1 MDHEN and CDR2 SYDVKM come from the germline V gene. The V and J ends lost 8 bases and 4 bases, in that order; junction bases with no gene match: 7. CDR3: CASQGANFNQPQHF. CDR3 DNA: TGTGCCAGCCAGGGGGCGAATTTTAATCAGCCCCAGCATTTT.

The V and J genes are TRBV12-3 or TRBV12-4 and TRBJ2-2; no reliable D call. The CDR3 covers 14 residues. With 1 base removed from V and 3 bases from J, the gap between germline ends came to 6 bases. The CDR3: CASSLVGHTGELFF. The CDR3, as DNA: TGTGCCAGCAGTTTAGTTGGCCACACCGGGGAGCTGTTTTTT.

The chain combines TRBV7-3 with TRBJ2-3; TRBD2 matches at 8 bases. Germline CDR1 is SGHTA and CDR2 is FQGTGA. V dropped 0 bases and J dropped 6; count of bases not matched to a gene: 5. This CDR3 comprises 15 residues. This CDR3 is CASSLTGLALDTQYF. In DNA form, the CDR3 reads TGTGCCAGCAGCTTAACTGGACTAGCTCTGGATACGCAGTATTTT.